In its sample, the clone carrying this TCR beta chain was seen once. This sample is drawn from a study of CD8 T cells in ankylosing spondylitis. CDR3 size: 16 residues. The germline V and J ends were trimmed by 0 bases and 3 bases, with 12 bases remaining between them. CDR1 is SGDLS and CDR2 is YYNGEE in the germline V gene. Quantitative 5'-RACE with molecular barcodes was used to make the TCR beta libraries. TCRdb independently ran MiXCR on the 5' RACE reads; one entry per CDR3 protein. The sample lists approximately 12,000 distinct CDR3 sequences; 2.8% were seen once. Sample: blood, either unsorted or a sorted T cell fraction (not recorded which). V and J are TRBV9 and TRBJ2-2; D unclear. This clonotype originated in a male donor with ankylosing spondylitis or in good health (not recorded which). The chain's CDR3 is CASSVGQGADTGELFF. The CDR3 nucleotides read TGTGCCAGCAGCGTAGGCCAAGGCGCGGACACCGGGGAGCTGTTTTTT.